What follows are 18 T cell receptor beta chains derived from one specimen sequenced in a study of blood T cell repertoires in COVID-19. Measured with immunoSEQ multiplex PCR; TCRdb has only the in-frame clones, and not every one. The repertoire holds approximately 190,000 clones, with roughly 86% as singletons. Material for sequencing was PBMCs or T cells enriched from blood (not recorded which). The receptors were gathered from a woman in her 40s in a cohort exposed to, infected with or recovered from COVID-19 (not recorded which).

The genes are TRBV20-1 and TRBJ2-7, with 9 positions matching TRBD1. There are 11 residues in the CDR3. V trimming: 5 bases; J trimming: 4 bases; junction bases outside the gene matches: 0. CDR1 DFQATT and CDR2 SNEGSKA come from the germline V gene (reference sequence). CDR3 residues: CSAGTGYEQYF. Here the CDR3 DNA reads TGCAGTGCTGGGACAGGGTACGAGCAGTACTTC.

V and J are TRBV9 and TRBJ1-1, with D perhaps TRBD1 (5 bases). V was shortened by 7 bases and J by 1 base, with 14 bases between the two germline ends. The length of the CDR3 is 14 residues. CDR1 is SGDLS and CDR2 is YYNGEE in the germline V gene. In DNA, the CDR3 is TGTGCCAGCGCCCGGGGGACCCAGAACACTGAAGCTTTCTTT. This translates into CASARGTQNTEAFF.

V is TRBV7-2 and J is TRBJ2-1, with D possibly TRBD2 on 5 matching bases. Trimming shortened V by 0 bases and J by 2 bases, and 8 bases separated the two germline ends. CDR1 SGHTA and CDR2 FQGNSA come from the germline V gene. The CDR3 has 15 residues. The CDR3, as DNA: TGTGCCAGCAGCTTAGCAGCGGACCCCTACAATGAGCAGTTCTTC. It yields the protein CASSLAADPYNEQFF.

The gene calls are TRBV4-1 and TRBJ2-7; tentative D call: TRBD2 (6 bases). The CDR3 totals 16 residues. Trimming removed 1 base from V and 6 bases from J, with 19 bases in between. Germline V CDR1 and CDR2: MGHRA, YSYEKL. Written as DNA, the CDR3 is TGCGCCAGCAGCCAAGGTCCCTCCGGCGGGGACGGCGAGCAGTACTTC. Translating gives CASSQGPSGGDGEQYF.

Notes on this clone: At one end the junction does not follow the germline gene, possibly because of a read error. J is TRBJ1-5 and V is TRBV11-3; D may be TRBD1 (5 bases). The CDR3 has 13 amino acids. The V gene's germline CDR1 is SGHNT and CDR2 YENEEA. The CDR3 is CASSFDSSQPQHF. CDR3 in DNA: TGTGCCAGCAGCTTTGACAGCAGTCAGCCCCAGCATTTT.

On this clone itself: One junction end does not reproduce the germline sequence, and a read error may be involved. The rearrangement joins TRBV12-3 or TRBV12-4 to TRBJ2-1, with 9 positions matching TRBD2. The CDR3 consists of 11 residues. The CDR3, as DNA: TGTGCCAGCAGCGTAGCGGGGGCCCCGGTCTTC. This sequence encodes CASSVAGAPVF.

Only one count was recorded for this clone. The V and J genes are TRBV27 and TRBJ1-2; perhaps TRBD1 as D (5 bases). This CDR3 spans 15 amino acids. Trimming took off 5 bases at V and 2 bases at J, with 15 bases between the two ends. The V gene's germline CDR1 is MNHEY and CDR2 SMNVEV (reference sequence). In nucleotides, the CDR3 is TGTGCCAGCAGTCCCCGATGGGGACTCAACTATGGCTACACCTTC. Its protein is CASSPRWGLNYGYTF.

The genes are TRBV5-4 and TRBJ2-4, with a tentative D call TRBD2 (6 bases). CDR1 SGHNT and CDR2 YYREEE come from the germline V gene (reference sequence). V was shortened by 4 bases and J by 4 bases, with 15 bases between the two germline ends. The CDR3 loop spans 15 amino acids. In DNA form, the CDR3 reads TGTGCCAGCAGCCTACGACTAGGTGCGAAAAACATTCAGTACTTC. Its protein is CASSLRLGAKNIQYF.

This rearrangement joins TRBV4-3 to TRBJ1-1; a weak D match, TRBD1 (6 bases). The CDR3 runs to 17 residues. Germline V gives CDR1 LGHNA, CDR2 YSLEER. Trimming stripped 1 base from V and 5 bases from J, with 20 bases between. CDR3 loop: CASSQVRGSGVGTEAFF. CDR3 nucleotide sequence: TGCGCCAGCAGCCAAGTGCGCGGGTCAGGGGTTGGAACTGAAGCTTTCTTT.

The chain links TRBV29-1 to TRBJ2-2, with a possible D match to TRBD1 (5 bases). From germline, CDR1 is SQVTM and CDR2 ANQGSEA. Trimming removed 4 bases at V and 0 bases at J, with 9 bases between. The CDR3 is 14 residues long. Here the CDR3 reads CSVGQPANTGELFF. The DNA of the CDR3 is TGCAGCGTTGGACAGCCTGCGAACACCGGGGAGCTGTTTTTT.

The genes are TRBV27 and TRBJ2-7; TRBD2 might be the D (7 bases). This CDR3 has 15 amino acids. Trimming shortened V by 4 bases and J by 0 bases, and 13 bases separated the two germline ends. Germline-derived CDR1 and CDR2 are MNHEY and SMNVEV (reference sequence). CDR3 coding DNA: TGTGCCAGCAGTTCTAAGAGGGGGGGCTCCTACGAGCAGTACTTC. It yields the protein CASSSKRGGSYEQYF.

The chain links TRBV9 to TRBJ1-3; 9 positions match TRBD1. V lost 5 bases, J lost 4 bases, and 4 bases stayed unmatched. The CDR3 has 14 residues. Germline-derived CDR1 and CDR2 are SGDLS and YYNGEE. In nucleotides, the CDR3 is TGTGCCAGCAGTGGTGGGACAGGGGGAAACACCATATATTTT. It specifies CASSGGTGGNTIYF.

The rearrangement joins TRBV6-5 to TRBJ2-5; D unresolved. This CDR3 is 13 amino acids long. Per the germline V gene, CDR1 is MNHEY and CDR2 is SVGAGI. With 0 bases removed from V and 2 bases from J, the gap between germline ends came to 4 bases. CDR3 region: CASSYSRQETQYF. The CDR3 DNA is TGTGCCAGCAGTTACTCGAGACAAGAGACCCAGTACTTC.

V and J are TRBV27 and TRBJ1-4; 10 bases fit TRBD1. The germline V gene has CDR1 MNHEY and CDR2 SMNVEV (reference sequence). With V trimmed by 4 bases and J by 6 bases, 5 bases remained unmatched. CDR3 size: 15 residues. CDR3 region: CASSSYGTGDEKLFF. As DNA, the CDR3 is TGTGCCAGCAGTTCTTACGGGACAGGGGATGAAAAACTGTTTTTT.

The genes are TRBV3-1 (or the pseudogene TRBV3-2) and TRBJ2-2; 9 positions match TRBD2. The CDR3 totals 17 residues. With 2 bases clipped from V and 4 bases from J, the junction kept 8 bases outside the gene matches. Germline V gene data show CDR1 as LGHDT and CDR2 as YNNKEL (reference sequence). The CDR3 is CASSQTISGGFTGELFF. The CDR3 DNA sequence: TGTGCCAGCAGCCAAACCATCAGCGGGGGGTTCACCGGGGAGCTGTTTTTT.

The chain joins TRBV4-1 to TRBJ2-3; D gene unclear. Per the germline V gene, CDR1 is MGHRA and CDR2 is YSYEKL. The CDR3 spans 16 residues. With 3 bases removed from V and 0 bases from J, the gap between germline ends came to 13 bases. The CDR3 DNA follows: TGCGCCAGCAGCCACCCAGCGACTGGGAGCACAGATACGCAGTATTTT. As protein: CASSHPATGSTDTQYF.

V gene TRBV4-1 combines with J gene TRBJ1-1; D ambiguous. The germline V gene has CDR1 MGHRA and CDR2 YSYEKL. V gave up 0 bases and J gave up 6 bases, with 11 bases separating them. The CDR3 has 14 residues. The CDR3 loop reads CASSQEPVGPEAFF. CDR3 sequence (DNA): TGCGCCAGCAGCCAAGAGCCCGTCGGTCCTGAAGCTTTCTTT.

The gene calls are TRBV5-1 and TRBJ2-2, with D perhaps matching TRBD1 (6 bases). Germline CDR1 reads SGHRS; CDR2 reads YFSETQ. V was trimmed by 2 bases and J by 0 bases, leaving 11 bases between them. The CDR3 loop spans 16 amino acids. The CDR3 region has the DNA TGCGCCAGCAGCTTTACCGGGACAACGAACACCGGGGAGCTGTTTTTT. Protein product: CASSFTGTTNTGELFF.